Below are 22 T cell receptor beta chains sequenced from a single sample in a study of CD8 T cells in ankylosing spondylitis. TCRdb fed the 5' RACE reads into MiXCR, producing one record per CDR3 protein. The sample lists approximately 200,000 distinct CDR3 sequences, under 15% occurring once. The specimen sequenced was blood, either unsorted or a sorted T cell fraction (not recorded which). The origin of the receptors is a female donor with ankylosing spondylitis or in good health (not recorded which).

This clonotype has a count of ten or more. This chain joins TRBV7-2 and TRBJ2-7, with TRBD1 identical over 10 bases. V gave up 5 bases and J gave up 1 base; unmatched junction bases: 5. The length of the CDR3 is 15 residues. Germline-derived CDR1 and CDR2 are SGHTA and FQGNSA. The CDR3 protein is CASSKGQGRSYEQYF. The CDR3 coding sequence is TGTGCCAGCAGCAAGGGACAGGGGCGTTCCTACGAGCAGTACTTC.

This clonotype showed up many times. The gene calls are TRBV11-1 and TRBJ1-3; 7 nucleotides line up with TRBD1. The CDR3 has 20 residues. Looked up from germline, CDR1 is SGHAT and CDR2 is FQDESV (reference sequence). Trimming cost V 2 bases and J 1 base; bases outside gene matches: 17. In DNA, the CDR3 is TGTGCCAGCAGCTTAAGACCCACGACAGGGCATTTAGGTTCTGGAAACACCATATATTTT. Protein sequence: CASSLRPTTGHLGSGNTIYF.

This sequence joins TRBV5-6 and TRBJ2-7; D may be TRBD2 (7 bases). The ends were cut back, 4 bases at V and 3 bases at J, with 14 bases in the middle. The CDR3 has 14 residues. CDR1 SGHDT and CDR2 YYEEEE come from the germline V gene. The CDR3 loop is CASSGTGRVYEQYF. The CDR3 nucleotides read TGTGCCAGCAGCGGTACAGGGAGGGTCTACGAGCAGTACTTC.

This clonotype was seen ten or more times. Compared with germline, one end of the junction differs, possibly owing to a read error. The chain uses TRBV7-9 and TRBJ1-3; D may be TRBD1 (5 bases). CDR1 and CDR2 from the germline V gene are SEHNR and FQNEAQ (reference sequence). The CDR3 covers 10 residues. For the CDR3, the DNA is TGTGCCAGCAGCTTGGGGACGGGTAATTTT. This translates into CASSLGTGNF.

Remarks on this clonotype: This may come from a read error, since a much larger clone is one base off. This chain joins TRBV24-1 and TRBJ2-5; D may be TRBD1 (6 bases). Trimming removed 10 bases from V and 7 bases from J, with 18 bases in between. Germline V CDR1 and CDR2: KGHDR, SFDVKD. This CDR3 has 13 residues. The CDR3: CATMKTGWGTQYF. The CDR3 coding sequence is TGTGCCACTATGAAGACAGGCTGGGGGACCCAGTACTTC.

In regard to this clonotype: A much bigger clone sits one base away, suggesting this may be a read error. J is TRBJ1-5 and V is TRBV28, with D possibly TRBD1 on 5 matching bases. The length of the CDR3 is 16 residues. Germline values: CDR1 MDHEN, CDR2 SYDVKM. CDR3 DNA sequence: TGTGCCAACAGTTTGAAACTCAGGGCCAGCAATCAGCCCCAGCATTTT. It specifies CANSLKLRASNQPQHF.

Only a few counts were recorded for this clonotype. The chain joins TRBV7-8 to TRBJ2-4; D gene ambiguous. V shed 3 bases and J shed 3 bases, with 12 bases lying between them. CDR1 and CDR2 (germline): SGHVS, FQNEAQ. The CDR3 is 15 residues long. DNA of the CDR3: TGTGCCAGCAGCTTGCGAGGAAGGGACAAAAACATTCAGTACTTC. It is translated as CASSLRGRDKNIQYF. Complete variable domain (other parts from reference TRBV7-8 and TRBJ2-4): GAGVSQSPRYKVAKRGQDVALRCDPISGHVSLFWYQQALGQGPEFLTYFQNEAQLDKSGLPSDRFFAERPEGSVSTLKIQRTQQEDSAVYLCASSLRGRDKNIQYFGAGTRLSVL.

This clonotype appeared many times. The chain employs TRBV20-1 and TRBJ1-2; D may be TRBD1 (5 bases). CDR3 length: 16 residues. V was clipped by 0 bases and J by 4 bases, with 18 bases between them. The V gene's germline CDR1 is DFQATT and CDR2 SNEGSKA (reference sequence). For the CDR3, the DNA is TGCAGTGCTAGAGATGAGTCTTGGGGGGAAAGCTATGGCTACACCTTC. Translation gives CSARDESWGESYGYTF.

Ten or more counts support this clonotype. The rearrangement uses TRBV15 and TRBJ2-5; no definite D call. Trimming pared 5 bases from V and 1 base from J, leaving 8 bases between. The germline V gene encodes CDR1 LNHNV and CDR2 YYDKDF (reference sequence). The CDR3 is 13 amino acids. CDR3 bases: TGTGCCACCAGCGGTCCAGTCCAAGAGACCCAGTACTTC. Its protein is CATSGPVQETQYF.

On this clonotype itself: This sequence may be a read error, since a much larger clone differs from it by one base. The chain recombines TRBV3-1 with TRBJ2-2, with D perhaps matching TRBD2 (5 bases). Germline V CDR1 and CDR2: LGHDT, YNNKEL (reference sequence). The CDR3 length is 13 residues. In DNA, the CDR3 is TGTACCAGCAGCCAAGATCGGGGCGGGGAGCTGTTTTTT. Translation gives CTSSQDRGGELFF.

This clonotype was picked up many times. The chain carries TRBV24-1 and TRBJ2-3; 8 bases are shared with TRBD1. With 4 bases clipped from V and 0 bases from J, the junction kept 11 bases outside the gene matches. This CDR3 is built from 18 residues. Germline loops: CDR1 KGHDR, CDR2 SFDVKD. The CDR3 is CATSEPGQVLTSTDTQYF. The CDR3 DNA sequence: TGTGCCACCAGTGAGCCGGGACAGGTGCTTACTAGCACAGATACGCAGTATTTT.

This clonotype turned up a few times. The chain links TRBV25-1 to TRBJ2-2; D might be TRBD1 (5 bases). CDR1 is MGHDK and CDR2 is SYGVNS in the germline V gene. The CDR3 covers 15 residues. Trimming pared 3 bases from V and 2 bases from J, leaving 10 bases between. CDR3 in DNA: TGTGCCAGCAGTGACAGGGCCTTTAACACCGGGGAGCTGTTTTTT. Its protein is CASSDRAFNTGELFF.

This clonotype was detected ten times or more. V and J are TRBV21-1 and TRBJ1-3; TRBD1 is taken as the D call from the table, unchecked against the DNA. TRBV21-1 has pseudogene status. The CDR3 extends over 16 amino acids. The CDR3 loop reads CASSYHVDSSHPTIYF. CDR3 nucleotides: TGTGCCAGCAGCTACCATGTGGACAGTTCTCATCCCACCATATATTTT.

A remark on this clonotype: Possible read error: a much larger clone is one base away. The rearrangement links TRBV4-3 to TRBJ2-5; D gene ambiguous. Trimming pared 3 bases from V and 6 bases from J, leaving 11 bases between. Germline V gives CDR1 LGHNA, CDR2 YSLEER. There are 13 residues in the CDR3. CDR3 DNA sequence: TGCGCCAGCAGCCACGGCGTCTTCCAGACCCAGTACTTC. It translates to CASSHGVFQTQYF.

This clonotype was observed many times. The chain uses TRBV5-1 and TRBJ2-5; D unclear. Germline V gives CDR1 SGHRS, CDR2 YFSETQ. Trimming took 0 bases from V and 5 from J, leaving 11 bases between them. This CDR3 contains 14 residues. The CDR3, as DNA: TGCGCCAGCAGCTTGGGAGCAAGAAGGGAGACCCAGTACTTC. Its protein is CASSLGARRETQYF. Full variable domain (outside the CDR3, taken from reference TRBV5-1 and TRBJ2-5): KAGVTQTPRYLIKTRGQQVTLSCSPISGHRSVSWYQQTPGQGLQFLFEYFSETQRNKGNFPGRFSGRQFSNSRSEMNVSTLELGDSALYLCASSLGARRETQYFGPGTRLLVL.

A few counts support this clonotype. V usage is TRBV6-2 or TRBV6-3 and J usage is TRBJ2-1, with D tentatively TRBD1 (6 bases). CDR3 length: 13 residues. Trimming removed 2 bases at V and 12 bases at J, with 14 bases between. CDR1 is MNHEY and CDR2 is SVGEGT in the germline V gene. The CDR3: CASSYESPQGQFF. DNA for the CDR3: TGTGCCAGCAGTTACGAGAGCCCACAGGGGCAGTTCTTC.

This clonotype came up once. A much larger clone differs from this one at a single base, so this may be a read error. The genes are TRBV7-2 and TRBJ2-3; 9 bases match TRBD2. Per germline, CDR1 SGHTA and CDR2 FQGNSA. The CDR3 length is 21 residues. The CDR3 bases are TGTGTCAGCAGCTTAGCGTATAGCGGGAGACCTAGTAGGGTCCGCACAGATACGCAGTATTTT. Translated: CVSSLAYSGRPSRVRTDTQYF. Complete variable domain (other parts from reference TRBV7-2 and TRBJ2-3): GAGVSQSPSNKVTEKGKDVELRCDPISGHTALYWYRQSLGQGLEFLIYFQGNSAPDKSGLPSDRFSAERTGGSVSTLTIQRTQQEDSAVYLCVSSLAYSGRPSRVRTDTQYFGPGTRLTVL.

This clonotype turned up a few times. V usage is TRBV14 and J usage is TRBJ2-7, with 14 bases matching TRBD2. V lost 4 bases and J lost 5; bases outside the gene matches: 10. The CDR3 is 17 residues long. Per the germline V gene, CDR1 is SGHDN and CDR2 is FVKESK. CDR3 sequence reads: CASSRRTSGRKGDEQYF. CDR3 nucleotides: TGTGCCAGCAGCCGACGGACTAGCGGGAGGAAAGGAGACGAGCAGTACTTC. The full variable domain, completed using reference TRBV14 and TRBJ2-7, is EAGVTQFPSHSVIEKGQTVTLRCDPISGHDNLYWYRRVMGKEIKFLLHFVKESKQDESGMPNNRFLAERTGGTYSTLKVQPAELEDSGVYFCASSRRTSGRKGDEQYFGPGTRLTVT.

In this sample, this clonotype turned up many times. The chain has TRBV20-1 and TRBJ2-3, with TRBD1 matching 9 bases. V lost 6 bases, J lost 0 bases, and 10 bases stayed unmatched. CDR1 is DFQATT, CDR2 SNEGSKA, per germline (reference sequence). The CDR3 is 16 residues long. The DNA for the CDR3 is TGCAGTGCAAACAGGGGGCTTCTTTCTAGCACAGATACGCAGTATTTT. Amino acid sequence: CSANRGLLSSTDTQYF.

Here the CDR3 reads CAMSPGPGGYGYTF. CDR3 bases: TGTGCCATGAGCCCCGGGCCAGGGGGCTATGGCTACACCTTC. This chain uses TRBV13 with TRBJ1-2; 7 nucleotides agree with TRBD1. The CDR3 loop spans 14 amino acids. The germline gives CDR1 PRHDT, CDR2 FYEKMQ (reference sequence). The V and J ends lost 10 bases and 4 bases, in that order; junction bases with no gene match: 12.

The V call is TRBV5-1, the J call TRBJ2-1, with 12 bases lining up with TRBD2. Unmatched junction bases numbered 6, after V lost 6 bases and J lost 8 bases. There are 14 residues in the CDR3. Germline CDR1 reads SGHRS; CDR2 reads YFSETQ. CDR3 bases: TGCGCCAGCATCCGGACTAGCGGGAACGATGAGCAGTTCTTC. Translated, it gives CASIRTSGNDEQFF.

The chain has TRBV29-1 and TRBJ1-4, with unresolved D. In germline, CDR1 is SQVTM, CDR2 ANQGSEA. The CDR3 loop spans 14 amino acids. The V and J ends lost 0 bases and 7 bases respectively, with 12 bases between them. CDR3 region: CSVEDRSAGEKLFF. In nucleotides, the CDR3 is TGCAGCGTTGAAGATCGCTCGGCCGGTGAAAAACTGTTTTTT.